Presented here are 21 T cell receptor beta chains from one specimen sequenced in a study of blood T cell repertoires in COVID-19. Using immunoSEQ multiplex PCR, the repertoire was profiled, and TCRdb retains in-frame clones only, with some absent. The data show about 290,000 clones, with 75% to 90% seen just once and approximately 4.3% held by the top ten. Sequencing was done on a sample of peripheral blood. These receptors originate from a man aged 35-49 years with acute or convalescent COVID-19.

J is TRBJ1-2 and V is TRBV30; D is possibly TRBD1 (5 bases). This CDR3 has 13 amino acids. Trimming removed 4 bases at V and 4 bases at J, with 13 bases between. Germline loops: CDR1 GTSNPN, CDR2 SVGIG (reference sequence). CDR3 amino acids: CAWTLGPGYGYTF. CDR3 in DNA: TGTGCCTGGACTTTGGGGCCGGGCTATGGCTACACCTTC.

The gene calls are TRBV12-3 or TRBV12-4 and TRBJ2-7; D is ambiguous. The CDR3 sequence is 13 residues long. Between the trimmed V and J ends, which lost 5 bases and 3 bases, there was a span of 11 bases. The CDR3 nucleotides are TGTGCCAGCAGTCCCGGGTCCTTCTACGAGCAGTACTTC. It encodes CASSPGSFYEQYF.

This sequence joins TRBV7-2 and TRBJ2-7; TRBD1 aligns across 9 bases. The CDR3 sequence is 15 residues long. With V trimmed by 1 base and J by 3 bases, 4 bases remained unmatched. Per the germline V gene, CDR1 is SGHTA and CDR2 is FQGNSA. The chain's CDR3 is CASSLVGTGSYEQYF. In DNA form, the CDR3 reads TGTGCCAGCAGCTTAGTCGGGACAGGGAGCTACGAGCAGTACTTC.

The rearrangement joins TRBV20-1 to TRBJ2-7; a weak D match, TRBD1 (5 bases). Looked up from germline, CDR1 is DFQATT and CDR2 is SNEGSKA (reference sequence). Deletions cut 3 bases from V and 5 bases from J, with 11 bases between. The CDR3 is made up of 12 amino acids. The CDR3 reads CSASGGAHEQYF. The DNA for the CDR3 is TGCAGTGCTAGTGGTGGGGCCCACGAGCAGTACTTC.

The chain couples TRBV25-1 to TRBJ1-6, with 8 bases that match TRBD1. In germline, CDR1 is MGHDK, CDR2 SYGVNS. The CDR3 has 13 amino acids. With V trimmed by 6 bases and J by 10 bases, 5 bases remained unmatched. The CDR3 bases are TGTGCCAGCAGGGACAGGGAGGGATCACCCCTCCACTTT. It yields the protein CASRDREGSPLHF.

V gene TRBV12-3 or TRBV12-4 combines with J gene TRBJ1-5; D is uncertain. V was trimmed by 0 bases and J by 9 bases, leaving 9 bases between them. CDR3 length equals 13 residues. CDR3 region: CASSLAHGGPQHF. The DNA for the CDR3 is TGTGCCAGCAGTTTAGCGCACGGAGGGCCCCAGCATTTT.

This chain connects TRBV19 to TRBJ2-7; no clear D gene. Trimming stripped 9 bases from V and 0 bases from J, with 12 bases between. The CDR3 contains 13 residues. Germline V CDR1 and CDR2: LNHDA, SQIVND (reference sequence). The CDR3 here is CASRESFSYEQYF. DNA of the CDR3: TGTGCCAGCCGAGAAAGTTTCTCCTACGAGCAGTACTTC.

This chain joins TRBV6-6 and TRBJ2-3, with D possibly being TRBD2 (6 bases). The V end lost 4 bases, the J end lost 6 bases, and 8 bases lay between the germline ends. Germline loops: CDR1 MNHNY, CDR2 SVGAGI (reference sequence). The CDR3 loop spans 12 amino acids. CDR3 bases: TGTGCCAGCAGTTTGACTAGTGATACGCAGTATTTT. The encoded protein is CASSLTSDTQYF.

V and J are TRBV7-9 and TRBJ1-1; D is perhaps TRBD1 (6 bases). The CDR3 has 16 amino acids. Trimming removed 1 base at V and 1 base at J, with 13 bases between. The germline CDR1 and CDR2 sequences are SEHNR and FQNEAQ (reference sequence). CDR3: CASSLVGGIANTEAFF. In DNA, the CDR3 is TGTGCCAGCAGCTTAGTAGGGGGAATCGCGAACACTGAAGCTTTCTTT. Filled out from reference TRBV7-9 and TRBJ1-1, the complete variable domain reads DTGVSQNPRHKITKRGQNVTFRCDPISEHNRLYWYRQTLGQGPEFLTYFQNEAQLEKSRLLSDRFSAERPKGSFSTLEIQRTEQGDSAMYLCASSLVGGIANTEAFFGQGTRLTVV.

V usage is TRBV5-8 and J usage is TRBJ1-2; D unresolved. Germline values: CDR1 SGHTS, CDR2 YDEGEE. The V and J ends lost 2 bases and 2 bases respectively, with 10 bases between them. The CDR3 runs 14 residues. The CDR3, as DNA: TGTGCCAGCAGCTTACAGCATAGAAACTATGGCTACACCTTC. Amino acids: CASSLQHRNYGYTF.

The J gene is TRBJ1-1, the V gene TRBV4-1; 9 bases line up with TRBD1. The ends lost 0 bases at V and 1 base at J; junction bases unmatched: 6. CDR3 length equals 17 residues. The germline gives CDR1 MGHRA, CDR2 YSYEKL. DNA for the CDR3: TGCGCCAGCAGCCAAGAGCAAGGACAGGGGACGAACACTGAAGCTTTCTTT. It codes for CASSQEQGQGTNTEAFF.

V is TRBV6-5 and J is TRBJ1-2, with TRBD1 matching 7 bases. CDR1 and CDR2 from the germline V gene are MNHEY and SVGAGI. V lost 5 bases, J lost 0 bases, and 3 bases stayed unmatched. The CDR3 extends over 14 amino acids. This CDR3 reads CASSRDSANYGYTF. For the CDR3, the DNA is TGTGCCAGCAGTCGGGACAGCGCTAACTATGGCTACACCTTC.

With respect to this clone: Additional DNA sequences in this sample encode the identical CDR3. The J gene is TRBJ2-7, the V gene TRBV5-1; unclear D gene. The CDR3 spans 14 residues. The germline V gene has CDR1 SGHRS and CDR2 YFSETQ. With 0 bases removed from V and 0 bases from J, the gap between germline ends came to 7 bases. DNA of the CDR3: TGCGCCAGCAGCTTGGTTGCCGGCTCCTACGAGCAGTACTTC. It translates to CASSLVAGSYEQYF.

The chain is built from TRBV10-3 and TRBJ1-3, with 8 bases identical to TRBD1. The V and J ends lost 5 bases and 2 bases, in that order; junction bases with no gene match: 5. Germline lookup yields CDR1 ENHRY and CDR2 SYGVKD. The CDR3 extends over 15 amino acids. Here the CDR3 DNA reads TGTGCCATCAGTCAAACAGGGGGACCTGGAAACACCATATATTTT. It encodes CAISQTGGPGNTIYF.

In its sample, this clone was seen a few times. The V call is TRBV18, the J call TRBJ1-2, with D maybe TRBD1 (5 bases). The length of the CDR3 is 15 residues. CDR1 and CDR2 from the germline V gene are KGHSH and LQKENI. With 10 bases removed from V and 0 bases from J, the gap between germline ends came to 18 bases. In DNA form, the CDR3 reads TGTGCCAAAGGGGCAGCTATTCTTACTAACTATGGCTACACCTTC. It translates to CAKGAAILTNYGYTF.

This sequence joins TRBV10-3 and TRBJ1-6, with TRBD1 matching 7 bases. V lost 3 bases and J lost 0; bases outside the gene matches: 5. This CDR3 has 17 amino acids. In germline, CDR1 is ENHRY, CDR2 SYGVKD. DNA of the CDR3: TGTGCCATCAGTGAAGGGACAGAGGACTCCTATAATTCACCCCTCCACTTT. Translation gives CAISEGTEDSYNSPLHF.

The genes are TRBV7-6 and TRBJ2-1, with a possible D match to TRBD2 (7 bases). V lost 11 bases, J lost 8 bases, and 19 bases lay in between. The length of the CDR3 is 13 residues. CDR1 is SGHVS and CDR2 is FNYEAQ in the germline V gene. Here the CDR3 DNA reads TGTGCCTCCTCACAAAGGGGGGGCGATGAGCAGTTCTTC. Protein: CASSQRGGDEQFF.

This clone appeared a few times. This chain links TRBV6-5 with TRBJ2-1; the match to TRBD1 covers 9 bases. J was trimmed by 7 bases and V by 8 bases; bases with no gene match: 12. Germline values: CDR1 MNHEY, CDR2 SVGAGI. The CDR3 runs to 15 residues. For the CDR3, the DNA is TGTGCCAGCGGTCCCGGGACAGGGCTAGGAAATGAGCAGTTCTTC. Protein product: CASGPGTGLGNEQFF.

The chain combines TRBV2 with TRBJ1-5; weak D call: TRBD1 (5 bases). The length of the CDR3 is 13 residues. CDR1 and CDR2 (germline): SNHLY, FYNNEI. The V end was cut by 6 bases, the J end by 6 bases, with 12 bases between. The CDR3 coding sequence is TGTGCCAGCAGGGGGGACGGGGGTCAGCCCCAGCATTTT. Translation: CASRGDGGQPQHF.

This clone has only a few counts. The chain recombines TRBV5-1 with TRBJ1-2; D gene ambiguous. This CDR3 is built from 15 residues. With 4 bases removed from V and 2 bases from J, the gap between germline ends came to 15 bases. The germline CDR1 and CDR2 sequences are SGHRS and YFSETQ. CDR3: CASSPLEGSNYGYTF. The CDR3 coding sequence is TGCGCCAGCAGCCCGCTGGAGGGCTCCAACTATGGCTACACCTTC.

V gene TRBV6-1 combines with J gene TRBJ1-2; the D gene is possibly TRBD1 (5 bases). Trimming took off 3 bases at V and 8 bases at J, with 16 bases between the two ends. There are 14 residues in the CDR3. In germline, CDR1 is MNHNS, CDR2 SASEGT. This CDR3 reads CASSEVEGLYGYTF. As DNA, the CDR3 is TGTGCCAGCAGTGAGGTGGAGGGGCTTTACGGCTACACCTTC.